The sequence of this T cell receptor (beta chain) was determined in a study of CD8 T cells in ankylosing spondylitis. Broader study findings: Seven to nine highly homologous variants formed a TCR beta motif that appeared characteristic of ankylosing spondylitis blood.

Worth noting for this clonotype: Its specificity is unknown.

TCRdb fed the 5' RACE reads into MiXCR, producing one record per CDR3 protein. Of approximately 300,000 distinct CDR3 sequences detected, under 8.5% appear once; the ten largest clones hold roughly 15%. Per the germline V gene, CDR1 is SGHRS and CDR2 is YFSETQ. CDR3 size: 14 residues. V lost 2 bases and J 0 bases, leaving 6 bases between the germline ends. Sequencing input: blood, either unsorted or a sorted T cell fraction (not recorded which). The sequence derives from a male donor with ankylosing spondylitis. This sequence joins TRBV5-1 and TRBJ1-3; D unclear. This chain's CDR3 is CASSFGVSGNTIYF. CDR3 sequence (DNA): TGCGCCAGCAGCTTTGGGGTCTCTGGAAACACCATATATTTT.